Here is one TCR beta chain with its context. The target antigen is unknown. The sample comes from a study of tumor-infiltrating lymphocytes in localized non-small cell lung cancer. CDR1 is MNHEY and CDR2 is SVGAGI in the germline V gene. After removal of 2 bases from V and 4 bases from J, the junction contained 3 bases not matched to a gene. CDR3 length equals 15 residues. TCRdb keeps only in-frame clones here, not all; method: immunoSEQ multiplex PCR. The sample carries 15,000 to 20,000 clones, roughly 40% recorded once. Points from the study as a whole: Compared with uninvolved lung, tumors showed higher T cell infiltration by TCRbeta sequencing. No T-cell fraction difference was seen between IM1 and IM2 tumors. Technical variation could not be separated from intratumor heterogeneity here.

The clonotype originates from a human donor with non-small cell lung cancer. This rearrangement joins TRBV6-5 to TRBJ1-1, with 11 bases aligning to TRBD1. The sample comprised lung tumor tissue. The CDR3 sequence: CASSYLGQGATEAFF. CDR3 bases: TGTGCCAGCAGTTACCTCGGACAGGGGGCCACTGAAGCTTTCTTT.